The 30 T cell receptor beta chains below all came from one sample that was sequenced in a study of OX40 agonist ivuxolimab in advanced cancers. Libraries were prepared through the immunoSEQ multiplex PCR assay. The source is immuneACCESS, and TCRdb retained only in-frame sequences with V and J called. Part of the clones is not carried over; for the studies checked, unresolved V genes explain less than half of this, and the remainder is unexplained. The sample records 95,000 to 100,000 clones, about 80% of which are singletons. The ten largest clones represent 1.4% to 1.5% of the sample. The source was CD4+ or CD8+ T cells sorted from blood, collected in a trial of the OX40 agonist ivuxolimab. These TCRs come from an adult with an advanced solid tumor such as melanoma, head and neck, liver or kidney cancer.

The rearrangement joins TRBV5-4 to TRBJ2-2, with D unclear. This CDR3 has 15 amino acids. The germline gives CDR1 SGHNT, CDR2 YYREEE (reference sequence). V lost 0 bases and J 3 bases, leaving 9 bases between the germline ends. This CDR3 reads CASSLGGRDTGELFF. DNA for the CDR3: TGTGCCAGCAGCTTGGGGGGAAGGGACACCGGGGAGCTGTTTTTT.

The J gene is TRBJ2-2, the V gene TRBV18; D is possibly TRBD1 (6 bases). The CDR3 covers 14 residues. Germline loops: CDR1 KGHSH, CDR2 LQKENI. Trimming shortened V by 3 bases and J by 7 bases, and 12 bases separated the two germline ends. The CDR3 loop reads CASSPSQGFGELFF. The CDR3 region has the DNA TGTGCCAGCTCACCCTCACAGGGTTTCGGGGAGCTGTTTTTT.

This chain joins TRBV11-2 and TRBJ2-6, with D unresolved. This CDR3 has 16 residues. Germline lookup yields CDR1 SGHAT and CDR2 FQNNGV. The V end was cut by 5 bases, the J end by 0 bases, with 11 bases between. This CDR3 is CASSTDLTSGANVLTF. The CDR3 DNA reads TGTGCCAGCAGCACGGACCTAACCTCTGGGGCCAACGTCCTGACTTTC.

The chain is built from TRBV7-3 and TRBJ2-2; D unclear. Germline V gives CDR1 SGHTA, CDR2 FQGTGA. Trimming removed 0 bases from V and 4 bases from J, with 9 bases in between. This CDR3 comprises 15 residues. The CDR3 reads CASSLTGPTTGELFF. The DNA of the CDR3 is TGTGCCAGCAGCTTAACTGGGCCGACCACCGGGGAGCTGTTTTTT. The entire variable domain, with the rest obtained from reference TRBV7-3 and TRBJ2-2, is as follows: GAGVSQTPSNKVTEKGKYVELRCDPISGHTALYWYRQSLGQGPEFLIYFQGTGAADDSGLPNDRFFAVRPEGSVSTLKIQRTERGDSAVYLCASSLTGPTTGELFFGEGSRLTVL.

This chain connects TRBV2 to TRBJ2-7; 7 bases align to TRBD1. Trimming at V came to 3 bases and at J to 5 bases, leaving 4 bases not matched to a gene. There are 13 residues in the CDR3. The germline gives CDR1 SNHLY, CDR2 FYNNEI. The chain's CDR3 is CASSDDRDNEQYF. In DNA, the CDR3 is TGTGCCAGCAGTGACGACAGGGACAACGAGCAGTACTTC. The full variable domain, in which reference TRBV2 and TRBJ2-7 provide the parts outside the CDR3, is EPEVTQTPSHQVTQMGQEVILRCVPISNHLYFYWYRQILGQKVEFLVSFYNNEISEKSEIFDDQFSVERPDGSNFTLKIRSTKLEDSAMYFCASSDDRDNEQYFGPGTRLTVT.

This CDR3 reads CASSLQVSNQPQHF. CDR3 coding DNA: TGTGCCAGCAGCTTACAGGTTAGCAATCAGCCCCAGCATTTT. The chain recombines TRBV7-2 with TRBJ1-5; no definite D call. There are 14 residues in the CDR3. The germline V gene has CDR1 SGHTA and CDR2 FQGNSA. V lost 2 bases and J lost 0, with 5 bases in between.

This chain connects TRBV7-2 to TRBJ2-7; D may be TRBD1 (6 bases). Germline CDR1 SGHTA, CDR2 FQGNSA. CDR3 length: 13 amino acids. Trimming cost V 5 bases and J 5 bases, with 13 bases left between them. The CDR3 region has the DNA TGTGCCAGCAGCATTACAGGGATCCACGAGCAGTACTTC. As protein: CASSITGIHEQYF.

The chain has TRBV7-9 and TRBJ1-4, with D maybe TRBD1 (6 bases). The CDR3 totals 14 residues. Trimming took 3 bases from V and 7 from J, leaving 12 bases between them. Germline V lookup: CDR1 SEHNR, CDR2 FQNEAQ (reference sequence). DNA for the CDR3: TGTGCCAGCAGCTTTAGTCAGGGGAGTGAAAAACTGTTTTTT. Its protein product is CASSFSQGSEKLFF.

This rearrangement joins TRBV7-2 to TRBJ1-1; D may be TRBD1 (6 bases). There are 15 residues in the CDR3. Germline CDR1 reads SGHTA; CDR2 reads FQGNSA. Trimming stripped 4 bases from V and 4 bases from J, with 16 bases between. Written as DNA, the CDR3 is TGTGCCAGCAGCTCCCCCAAACAGGGTTTCACTGAAGCTTTCTTT. Residues: CASSSPKQGFTEAFF.

This clone was picked up one time. The genes are TRBV7-2 and TRBJ2-3; the D is unclear. V shed 5 bases and J shed 5 bases, with 8 bases lying between them. Per germline, CDR1 SGHTA and CDR2 FQGNSA. This CDR3 is built from 12 residues. DNA for the CDR3: TGTGCCAGCAGCCCTCTGGGAGATACGCAGTATTTT. Translated: CASSPLGDTQYF.

This clone was seen just once. The chain carries TRBV6-1 and TRBJ2-7; D could derive from TRBD1 or TRBD2 (6 bases each). Between the trimmed V and J ends, which lost 8 bases and 5 bases, there was a span of 22 bases. The CDR3 runs to 15 residues. Germline lookup yields CDR1 MNHNS and CDR2 SASEGT. This CDR3 reads CASRALGGAGNEQYF. The CDR3 DNA is TGTGCCAGCCGAGCATTAGGGGGAGCGGGCAACGAGCAGTACTTC.

The rearrangement links TRBV27 to TRBJ1-5; D not resolved. CDR3 size: 13 residues. Per the germline V gene, CDR1 is MNHEY and CDR2 is SMNVEV (reference sequence). V lost 7 bases, J lost 3 bases, and 10 bases lay in between. CDR3 DNA sequence: TGTGCCAGCAAGATAGGGCCCAATCAGCCCCAGCATTTT. Translation gives CASKIGPNQPQHF.

The genes are TRBV29-1 and TRBJ2-2; 7 bases fit TRBD1. V gave up 2 bases and J gave up 0 bases; unmatched junction bases: 6. Germline V gene data show CDR1 as SQVTM and CDR2 as ANQGSEA. This CDR3 has 16 amino acids. This CDR3 reads CSVEKPDRANTGELFF. The CDR3 region has the DNA TGCAGCGTTGAAAAACCCGACAGGGCGAACACCGGGGAGCTGTTTTTT.

This clone was picked up a small number of times. This chain links TRBV2 with TRBJ2-4, with 8 nucleotides matching TRBD2. V dropped 4 bases and J dropped 6; count of bases not matched to a gene: 5. From germline, CDR1 is SNHLY and CDR2 FYNNEI. This CDR3 is 14 amino acids long. CDR3 bases: TGTGCCAGCAGTGTAGCGGGGATGGGAAACATTCAGTACTTC. Protein product: CASSVAGMGNIQYF.

The chain combines TRBV19 with TRBJ1-2; D is possibly TRBD1 (5 bases). Germline loops: CDR1 LNHDA, CDR2 SQIVND (reference sequence). V gave up 7 bases and J gave up 8 bases, with 17 bases separating them. This CDR3 has 13 amino acids. The CDR3 region has the DNA TGTGCCAGTAATGATCCCATCGGGGGGGGCTACACCTTC. It is translated as CASNDPIGGGYTF.

The CDR3 DNA sequence: TGTGCCAGCAGTGAAGCCTCCGGGACACCGTACGAGCAGTACTTC. This codes for CASSEASGTPYEQYF. This chain connects TRBV2 to TRBJ2-7; maybe TRBD1 (6 bases). The V gene's germline CDR1 is SNHLY and CDR2 FYNNEI. The CDR3 has 15 amino acids. The ends were cut back, 0 bases at V and 4 bases at J, with 13 bases in the middle.

This rearrangement joins TRBV6-6 to TRBJ1-1; no clear D. Germline loops: CDR1 MNHNY, CDR2 SVGAGI (reference sequence). The CDR3 has 16 amino acids. The germline V and J ends were trimmed by 6 bases and 1 base, with 18 bases remaining between them. The CDR3 here is CASSPPIGLGNTEAFF. DNA for the CDR3: TGTGCCAGCAGCCCCCCTATAGGATTGGGGAACACTGAAGCTTTCTTT.

This sequence joins TRBV11-1 and TRBJ2-4, with D possibly called TRBD1 or TRBD2 (5 bases each). The germline CDR1 and CDR2 sequences are SGHAT and FQDESV (reference sequence). The CDR3 has 17 residues. V lost 1 base and J lost 3, with 16 bases in between. The CDR3 DNA reads as TGTGCCAGCAGCTTAGAAGGGACCTCAATTAACAAAAACATTCAGTACTTC. It encodes CASSLEGTSINKNIQYF.

The chain joins TRBV18 to TRBJ1-2; TRBD1 might be the D (5 bases). Germline CDR1 KGHSH, CDR2 LQKENI. There are 16 residues in the CDR3. Trimming shortened V by 2 bases and J by 3 bases, and 16 bases separated the two germline ends. The CDR3 coding sequence is TGTGCCAGCTCACCAGGAACGGGGGTCAACCACTATGGCTACACCTTC. It is translated as CASSPGTGVNHYGYTF.

This chain joins TRBV28 and TRBJ1-2, with D hard to call. The CDR3 loop spans 14 amino acids. Germline CDR1 reads MDHEN; CDR2 reads SYDVKM. Deletions cut 3 bases from V and 2 bases from J, with 10 bases between. The CDR3, as DNA: TGTGCCAGCAGTTTCTCCGACAAGAACTATGGCTACACCTTC. Amino acid sequence: CASSFSDKNYGYTF.

The chain uses TRBV7-3 and TRBJ2-7; 7 bases are shared with TRBD1. Per germline, CDR1 SGHTA and CDR2 FQGTGA. The junction had 5 bases not matched to a gene; V was cut back by 4 bases and J by 2 bases. CDR3 length equals 14 residues. DNA of the CDR3: TGTGCCAGCAGCTCGGGACAGCCGCCCTACGAGCAGTACTTC. This sequence encodes CASSSGQPPYEQYF. The variable domain in full, with the rest retrieved from reference TRBV7-3 and TRBJ2-7, is GAGVSQTPSNKVTEKGKYVELRCDPISGHTALYWYRQSLGQGPEFLIYFQGTGAADDSGLPNDRFFAVRPEGSVSTLKIQRTERGDSAVYLCASSSGQPPYEQYFGPGTRLTVT.

The V gene is TRBV28, the J gene TRBJ2-7; the D is unclear. Per the germline V gene, CDR1 is MDHEN and CDR2 is SYDVKM. This CDR3 region has 13 residues. V gave up 6 bases and J gave up 3 bases, with 12 bases separating them. DNA of the CDR3: TGTGCCAGCAGAGTAAGTAAGATCTACGAGCAGTACTTC. This sequence encodes CASRVSKIYEQYF.

The chain has TRBV5-8 and TRBJ2-7; D is unclear. Germline values: CDR1 SGHTS, CDR2 YDEGEE. The CDR3 totals 15 residues. Between the trimmed V and J ends, which lost 2 bases and 3 bases, there was a span of 15 bases. CDR3 region: CASSLWAGEVYEQYF. Here the CDR3 DNA reads TGTGCCAGCAGCTTATGGGCTGGGGAAGTCTACGAGCAGTACTTC.

This clone is a singleton in its sample. The gene calls are TRBV28 and TRBJ2-1; D is undetermined. Looked up from germline, CDR1 is MDHEN and CDR2 is SYDVKM. V shed 6 bases and J shed 6 bases, with 6 bases lying between them. The CDR3 has 11 residues. The CDR3 DNA follows: TGTGCCAGCAGCCCCTTCAATGAGCAGTTCTTC. Protein sequence: CASSPFNEQFF.

Only a few counts were recorded for this clone. This chain uses TRBV6-1 with TRBJ2-2, with D possibly TRBD1 on 5 matching bases. The V end was cut by 6 bases, the J end by 0 bases, with 8 bases between. CDR1 and CDR2 (germline): MNHNS, SASEGT. The CDR3 consists of 14 residues. CDR3 sequence (DNA): TGTGCCAGCAGGCCACAGGCGAACACCGGGGAGCTGTTTTTT. This encodes CASRPQANTGELFF.

This clone has just a few counts. CDR3 sequence (DNA): TGTGCCAGCAGCCCTCAGGGTGAGGGTTCACCCCTCCACTTT. Translated: CASSPQGEGSPLHF. The gene calls are TRBV14 and TRBJ1-6; TRBD1 is a possible D gene (5 bases). Germline V gene data show CDR1 as SGHDN and CDR2 as FVKESK. This CDR3 is 14 amino acids long. Trimming cost V 4 bases and J 9 bases, with 13 bases left between them.

The V call is TRBV11-3, the J call TRBJ2-2; D assignment may be TRBD1 or TRBD2 (5 bases each). This CDR3 has 14 amino acids. Germline V gene data show CDR1 as SGHNT and CDR2 as YENEEA. Trimming took off 1 base at V and 4 bases at J, with 7 bases between the two ends. The CDR3 DNA is TGTGCCAGCAGCTTAGGGGGGAGCACCGGGGAGCTGTTTTTT. The encoded protein is CASSLGGSTGELFF.

In its sample, this clone was seen a few times. This sequence joins TRBV11-2 and TRBJ1-1, with 7 bases identical to TRBD1. Germline CDR1 SGHAT, CDR2 FQNNGV. This CDR3 has 13 residues. V gave up 6 bases and J gave up 3 bases; unmatched junction bases: 4. CDR3 in DNA: TGTGCCAGCAGTCCCGACAGGGACACTGAAGCTTTCTTT. It translates to CASSPDRDTEAFF.

The chain carries TRBV7-2 and TRBJ1-1; 7 nucleotides align to TRBD1. This CDR3 is 15 amino acids long. Germline CDR1 SGHTA, CDR2 FQGNSA. Losses at the gene ends were 5 bases for V and 4 bases for J; bases not matched to a gene: 10. The CDR3, as DNA: TGTGCCAGCAGCATCACGACAGGGATCAGCACTGAAGCTTTCTTT. Translated: CASSITTGISTEAFF.

The chain is built from TRBV29-1 and TRBJ2-5; 12 bases agree with TRBD1. The germline V gene has CDR1 SQVTM and CDR2 ANQGSEA. The CDR3 sequence is 14 residues long. The CDR3 loop reads CSTTGQGARETQYF. CDR3 DNA sequence: TGCTCAACTACGGGACAGGGGGCCCGGGAGACCCAGTACTTC.